These T cell receptor beta chains were read from a single sample in a study of T cell responses to AZD1222 COVID-19 vaccine. The assay was immunoSEQ multiplex PCR, and TCRdb's table has in-frame clones only and misses some. The table has just under 150,000 clones, over 85% seen once. Sequencing was performed on peripheral blood, taken 28 days after the second AZD1222 dose. These receptor sequences come from an adult who received the AZD1222 COVID-19 vaccine. Both conserved end residues are part of each CDR3. D genes are given only for firm matches. A row's size may be missing; if present it is once, few, many or a size class.

-,TRBV6-2/TRBV6-3,TRBJ1-5,-,CASSRGRDANQPQHF,TGTGCCAGCAGTCGGGGGAGGGATGCCAATCAGCCCCAGCATTTT
few,TRBV2,TRBJ1-1,TRBD1,CASSGTGGGTEAFF,TGTGCCAGCAGTGGGACAGGGGGCGGCACTGAAGCTTTCTTT
-,TRBV28,TRBJ1-1,TRBD1,CASSWGQGPLNTEAFF,TGTGCCAGCAGCTGGGGACAGGGACCACTAAACACTGAAGCTTTCTTT
-,TRBV28,TRBJ1-4,TRBD1,CASRPRDRGLTNEKLFF,TGTGCCAGCAGACCCCGGGACAGGGGCCTGACTAATGAAAAACTGTTTTTT
-,TRBV9,TRBJ2-7,TRBD2,CASSAGTTSYEQYF,TGTGCCAGCAGCGCAGGGACTACCTCCTACGAGCAGTACTTC
-,TRBV7-3,TRBJ2-1,TRBD2,CASSLGLAWDGEQFF,TGTGCCAGCAGCTTGGGACTAGCCTGGGACGGTGAGCAGTTCTTC
-,TRBV3-1/TRBV3-2,TRBJ2-4,TRBD2,CASSPRTSGPKNIQYF,TGTGCCAGCAGCCCACGGACTAGCGGGCCTAAAAACATTCAGTACTTC
-,TRBV5-1,TRBJ2-2,TRBD2,CASSPGSSGGSGELFF,TGCGCCAGCAGCCCTGGGTCGAGCGGGGGCTCCGGGGAGCTGTTTTTT
-,TRBV9,TRBJ2-6,-,CASTVGVSGANVLTF,TGTGCCAGCACCGTAGGGGTCTCCGGGGCCAACGTCCTGACTTTC
once,TRBV6-6,TRBJ2-7,TRBD1,CASSRQGGAYEQYF,TGTGCCAGCAGTCGACAGGGGGGGGCCTACGAGCAGTACTTC
-,TRBV28,TRBJ1-2,-,CASSLGLRTATSNYGYTF,TGTGCCAGCAGTTTAGGTCTCAGGACCGCCACTTCTAACTATGGCTACACCTTC
-,TRBV4-1,TRBJ1-5,-,CASSLAGDQPQHF,TGCGCCAGCAGCCTCGCAGGTGATCAGCCCCAGCATTTT
-,TRBV15,TRBJ1-3,-,CATSRDGARAYSGNTIYF,TGTGCCACCAGCAGAGATGGGGCGCGGGCTTACTCTGGAAACACCATATATTTT
-,TRBV6-2/TRBV6-3,TRBJ1-1,-,CASSSIERAEAFF,TGTGCCAGCAGTTCGATCGAGCGGGCTGAAGCTTTCTTT
-,TRBV4-3,TRBJ2-2,-,CASSQDGGLITGELFF,TGCGCCAGCAGCCAAGATGGAGGACTGATCACCGGGGAGCTGTTTTTT
few,TRBV11-3,TRBJ2-3,-,CASSLEGRPSTDTQYF,TGTGCCAGCAGCTTAGAGGGGCGTCCTAGCACAGATACGCAGTATTTT
-,TRBV29-1,TRBJ1-1,-,CSVERRLNTEAFF,TGCAGCGTTGAGAGGCGGCTAAACACTGAAGCTTTCTTT
-,TRBV7-2,TRBJ1-2,-,CASSLAGGAYGYTF,TGTGCCAGCAGCTTAGCGGGGGGGGCCTATGGCTACACCTTC
-,TRBV5-4,TRBJ2-7,-,CASSHRDGTYEQYF,TGTGCCAGCAGCCACCGGGACGGGACCTACGAGCAGTACTTC
-,TRBV5-1,TRBJ1-1,TRBD1,CASRDETGLNTEAFF,TGCGCCAGCAGAGACGAGACAGGGTTGAACACTGAAGCTTTCTTT
-,TRBV29-1,TRBJ1-2,TRBD1,CSVPDRGGYGYTF,TGCAGCGTTCCGGACAGGGGCGGCTATGGCTACACCTTC
-,TRBV19,TRBJ1-1,-,CASRTNTEAFF,TGTGCCAGTAGGACTAACACTGAAGCTTTCTTT
once,TRBV27,TRBJ1-5,-,CASSPTDSNQPQHF,TGTGCCAGCAGTCCTACAGATAGCAATCAGCCCCAGCATTTT
-,TRBV30,TRBJ1-5,-,CAWSVGRNSNQPQHF,TGTGCCTGGAGTGTCGGCAGGAATAGCAATCAGCCCCAGCATTTT
-,TRBV7-9,TRBJ2-2,-,CASKQENTGELFF,TGTGCCAGCAAACAGGAGAACACCGGGGAGCTGTTTTTT
-,TRBV5-1,TRBJ2-7,TRBD2,CASTLGTRAYEQYF,TGCGCCAGCACCCTCGGGACTAGAGCCTACGAGCAGTACTTC
-,TRBV18,TRBJ1-5,-,CASSPSQDGPQHF,TGTGCCAGCTCACCCTCCCAGGATGGGCCCCAGCATTTT
once,TRBV24-1,TRBJ2-1,TRBD2,CATSDRTSGNNEQFF,TGTGCCACCAGTGATCGGACTAGCGGGAATAATGAGCAGTTCTTC
once,TRBV6-5,TRBJ2-3,-,CASGLGTDTQYF,TGTGCCAGCGGTCTGGGCACAGATACGCAGTATTTT
once,TRBV19,TRBJ1-1,TRBD1,CASRRQGAVEAAFF,TGTGCCAGTAGACGACAGGGGGCCGTTGAGGCAGCTTTCTTT
-,TRBV7-2,TRBJ1-1,-,CASSFWENTEAFF,TGTGCCAGCAGCTTTTGGGAGAACACTGAAGCTTTCTTT
-,TRBV7-3,TRBJ1-2,-,CASSKQGSDYGYTF,TGTGCCAGCAGCAAGCAGGGGAGCGACTATGGCTACACCTTC
once,TRBV4-1,TRBJ1-1,-,CASSPMSGGMNTEAFF,TGCGCCAGCAGCCCCATGAGCGGGGGGATGAACACTGAAGCTTTCTTT